Listed below are T cell receptor beta chains from one sample, sequenced in a study of blood T cells in healthy people across ages. TCRdb independently ran MiXCR on the 5' RACE reads; one entry per CDR3 protein. The sample records roughly 2 million distinct CDR3 sequences, around half being singletons. Material for sequencing was blood. These receptors all come from a woman in her 40s in good health. Both conserved end residues are part of each CDR3. A D gene is named only where the DNA matches it firmly. Part of the rows lack a size; the others show once, few, many or a class for expanded clones.

TRBJ2-3,TRBD2,TRBV27,many,TGTGCCAGCAGTTTAGCCGCGGGGGGGCAAACAGATACGCAGTATTTT,CASSLAAGGQTDTQYF
TRBJ2-3,NA,TRBV6-5,few,TGTGCCAGCAAGGACGGGGGCCCAACAGATACGCAGTATTTT,CASKDGGPTDTQYF
TRBJ1-2,NA,TRBV11-2,few,TGTGCCAGCAGCGACCTAGGTGGGGGGGACTATGGCTACACCTTC,CASSDLGGGDYGYTF
TRBJ2-1,NA,TRBV20-1,few,TGCAGTGCTAGATCGGGGTGGAATGAGCAGTTCTTC,CSARSGWNEQFF
TRBJ2-3,NA,TRBV27,NA,TGTGCCAGCAGTTTTATCAGGGGACGGAGCACAGATACGCAGTATTTT,CASSFIRGRSTDTQYF
TRBJ2-6,NA,TRBV28,NA,TGTGCCAGCAGCCCCCGCGGTTCTGGGGCCGACGTCCTGACTTTC,CASSPRGSGADVLTF
TRBJ2-5,TRBD2,TRBV10-2,few,TGCGCCAGCACCGAGAGGGCTAGCGGGGGCCAAGAGACCCAGTACTTC,CASTERASGGQETQYF
TRBJ2-5,TRBD2,TRBV29-1,few,TGCAGCGTTGAAACTTGGGGTAGCGGGGGGGAAGAGACCCAGTACTTC,CSVETWGSGGEETQYF
TRBJ2-7,TRBD2,TRBV6-5,few,TGTGCCAGCAGTTTTGCGGGGGGGCCATACTACGAGCAGTACTTC,CASSFAGGPYYEQYF
TRBJ2-1,TRBD2,TRBV20-1,few,TGCAGTGCTAGAACTAGCGGGGTATTTCGCGGGGAGCAGTTCTTC,CSARTSGVFRGEQFF
TRBJ2-7,NA,TRBV7-6,NA,TGTGCCAGCAGCTTGGTCAGTCCTTTGGGCGAGCAGTACTTC,CASSLVSPLGEQYF
TRBJ2-1,TRBD2,TRBV28,NA,TGTGCCAGCAGTTTAGTGAGCGGGGGTCCTGTGGGCAATGAGCAGTTCTTC,CASSLVSGGPVGNEQFF
TRBJ2-7,TRBD1,TRBV4-3,NA,TGCGCCAGCAGCCCTACACCAGACAGGGTTATCTACGAGCAGTACTTC,CASSPTPDRVIYEQYF
TRBJ1-5,TRBD1,TRBV29-1,few,TGCAGCGTTATGGACAGGGGAGAGAATCAGCCCCAGCATTTT,CSVMDRGENQPQHF
TRBJ1-4,NA,TRBV7-2,NA,TGTGCCAGCAGCCCAAAGGGCGGGACCCGTAATGAAAAACTGTTTTTT,CASSPKGGTRNEKLFF
TRBJ2-5,TRBD2,TRBV6-6,NA,TGTGCCAGCAGGCAATCGACTAGCGGGGGGTCACGCGAGACCCAGTACTTC,CASRQSTSGGSRETQYF
TRBJ2-1,NA,TRBV28,few,TGTGCCAGCAGTTGGCCCCAGAATGAGCAGTTCTTC,CASSWPQNEQFF
TRBJ1-1,NA,TRBV5-1,few,TGCGCCAGCAGCTTAACCACGACCGGGAAGACCACTGAAGCTTTCTTT,CASSLTTTGKTTEAFF
TRBJ1-4,TRBD1,TRBV29-1,NA,TGCAGCCCCCTGGACAGGGTCTATTCTGAAAAACCGTTTTTT,CSPLDRVYSEKPFF
TRBJ1-5,NA,TRBV4-3,NA,TGCGCCAGCAGCCAAGAGGCCCAGTACAATCAGCCCCAGCATTTT,CASSQEAQYNQPQHF
TRBJ1-1,NA,TRBV3-1,NA,TGTGCCAGCACCAACGTGGCGCACACTGAAGCTTTCTTT,CASTNVAHTEAFF
TRBJ2-7,NA,TRBV7-2,NA,TGTGCCAGCAGCTACAGGGCTGTGAACGAGCAGTACTTC,CASSYRAVNEQYF
TRBJ2-1,TRBD2,TRBV19,NA,TGTGCCAGTAGTATCGCCGGGGGAGGGGATTCCTACAATGAGCAGTTCTTC,CASSIAGGGDSYNEQFF
TRBJ1-4,TRBD1,TRBV4-3,NA,TGCGCCAGCAGCCAGTGGGACAGTTACCAAGTCCCCCAAGTTGCAACTAATGAAAAACTGTTTTTT,CASSQWDSYQVPQVATNEKLFF
TRBJ2-7,TRBD2,TRBV3-1,many,TGTGCCAGCAGCCAAGAGGGACTAGCGGGGGGGCCCTACGAGCAGTACTTC,CASSQEGLAGGPYEQYF
TRBJ1-2,TRBD1,TRBV19,few,TGTGCCAGTCAGAGGGGGACAGGTTCCTATGGCTACACCTTC,CASQRGTGSYGYTF
TRBJ2-1,NA,TRBV4-2,NA,TGTGCCAGCAGCCAAGTGACCTCCTACAATGAGCAGTTCTTC,CASSQVTSYNEQFF
TRBJ2-7,TRBD1,TRBV10-1,once,TGCGCCAGCAGTGAGTCCGGACAGGAGGACGAGCAGTACTTC,CASSESGQEDEQYF
TRBJ1-4,NA,TRBV28,NA,TGTGCCTGCAGTTTAGCTACATTGGGTGAAAAACTGTTTTTT,CACSLATLGEKLFF
TRBJ2-7,NA,TRBV6-2/TRBV6-3,NA,TGTGCCAGCAGACCCGATATCTACGAGCAGTACTTC,CASRPDIYEQYF
TRBJ1-6,TRBD1,TRBV12-3/TRBV12-4,NA,TGTGCCAGCACCCGGGACAGCGTTAACTCACCCCTCCACTTT,CASTRDSVNSPLHF
TRBJ2-1,NA,TRBV18,few,TGTGCCAGCTCACCACCGGTAGCTAGCCCTATCCCATACAATGAGCAGTTCTTC,CASSPPVASPIPYNEQFF
TRBJ2-3,NA,TRBV27,NA,TGTGCCAGCAGTTTATTGGATGAGTCACACTCACAGGGTACGCAGTATTTT,CASSLLDESHSQGTQYF
TRBJ2-6,NA,TRBV7-3,NA,TGTGCCAGCAGCTTAGGACACCGCTCTGGGGCCAACGTCCTGACTTTC,CASSLGHRSGANVLTF
TRBJ1-2,TRBD1,TRBV5-1,many,TGTGCCAGCAGTCCAGGGGGGGGAAACTATGGCTACACCTTC,CASSPGGGNYGYTF
TRBJ2-7,TRBD1,TRBV4-1,NA,TGCGCCAGCAGCCCGGGACAGCGGCCCTACGAGCAGTACTTC,CASSPGQRPYEQYF
TRBJ1-1,TRBD1,TRBV20-1,NA,TGCAGTGCTAGAGGGACAGGATACGCCACTGAAGCTTTCTTT,CSARGTGYATEAFF
TRBJ1-1,NA,TRBV9,once,TGTGCCAGCAGCGTAGGAGTGTGGGACACTGAAGCTTTCTTT,CASSVGVWDTEAFF
TRBJ1-2,TRBD1,TRBV10-3,NA,TGTGCCATCAGTCCATCCGTTGGACAGGGCGACTATGGCTACACCTTC,CAISPSVGQGDYGYTF
TRBJ2-5,TRBD2,TRBV9,NA,TGTGCCAGCAGCGTAGACGCTTCGGGAGGGGTTAAAGAGACCCAGTACTTC,CASSVDASGGVKETQYF
TRBJ2-5,TRBD2,TRBV15,NA,TGTGCCACCAGCAGAGGGGGATTAGCGGGGAGTAGTCGAGAGACCCAGTACTTC,CATSRGGLAGSSRETQYF
TRBJ1-5,TRBD1,TRBV7-2,NA,TGTGCCAGCAGCGGACAGGCTTACAACACGCAGCCCCAGCATTTT,CASSGQAYNTQPQHF
TRBJ2-3,TRBD1,TRBV7-2,NA,TGTGCCAGCAGTTCGGGACGACAGGGGTTAACAGATACGCAGTATTTT,CASSSGRQGLTDTQYF
TRBJ2-7,NA,TRBV20-1,few,TGCAGTGTTTTCCCCTCCGGGACCCCCTACGAGCAGTACTTC,CSVFPSGTPYEQYF
TRBJ1-2,NA,TRBV28,NA,TGTGCCAGCAGTCCTCATAAGGAGGATGGCTACACCTTC,CASSPHKEDGYTF
TRBJ2-7,TRBD1,TRBV28,few,TGTGCCAGCAGTTCCCGACTCGGGACAGGGGACTCCTACGAGCAGTACTTC,CASSSRLGTGDSYEQYF
TRBJ2-3,TRBD1,TRBV6-2/TRBV6-3,NA,TGTGCCAGCAGTACTACCTCCGGGACAGCGAGCACAGATACGCAGTATTTT,CASSTTSGTASTDTQYF
TRBJ2-7,NA,TRBV4-2,NA,TGTGCCAGCAGCCTTGCGGGGGCCGACCCCTACGAGCAGTACTTC,CASSLAGADPYEQYF
TRBJ2-5,TRBD1,TRBV28,NA,TGTGCCAGCAGTCCCCGAACCACAGGGGCCCAAGAGACCCAGTACTTC,CASSPRTTGAQETQYF
TRBJ2-7,NA,TRBV6-6,few,TGTGCCAGCAGACAGGATTACGAGCAGTACTTC,CASRQDYEQYF
TRBJ2-5,TRBD1,TRBV20-1,NA,TGCAGTGCTCGGCCCGGGACAGGGAGGGAGACCCAGTACTTC,CSARPGTGRETQYF
TRBJ2-3,NA,TRBV5-1,many,TGCGCCAGCAGCTTGCAGGGCACAGATACGCAGTATTTT,CASSLQGTDTQYF
TRBJ1-5,NA,TRBV24-1,NA,TGTGCCACCGGTTTAAGTCGATGCCCGGACAGCAATAGCAATCAGCCCCAGCATTTT,CATGLSRCPDSNSNQPQHF
TRBJ1-2,NA,TRBV4-3,few,TGCGCCAGCAGCCAAGGGAGTTCAGGCTACACCTTC,CASSQGSSGYTF
TRBJ2-5,NA,TRBV7-9,few,TGTGCCAGCAGTGACGGGACCTACAAAGAGACCCAGTACTTC,CASSDGTYKETQYF